The clone carrying this T cell receptor (beta chain) was seen once. Its cognate antigen is unknown. These data come from a study of regulatory T cells in long-lasting Graves disease. Study overall: Patients met the persistent Graves' disease definition after over 5 years of antithyroid drugs with positive TSH receptor antibodies.

HTBI primers from iRepertoire and Arm-PCR of CDR3 regions yielded the TCR beta libraries. TCRdb independently ran MiXCR on the multiplex PCR reads; one entry per CDR3 protein. There are 650,000 to 850,000 distinct CDR3 sequences in the sample; roughly 30% occur only once, and roughly 46% lies in the top ten. Germline V gives CDR1 SGHTA, CDR2 FQGNSA. The CDR3 has 15 amino acids. Between the trimmed V and J ends, which lost 2 bases and 4 bases, there was a span of 14 bases. Findings of the study overall: Graves' patients with persistent disease showed TCR diversity lower than patients newly diagnosed. Persistent disease samples used TRBV28, TRBJ1-2 and TRBJ2-5 preferentially.

Stated time point: persistent/refractory GD, antithyroid drugs over 5 years with positive TRAb. Preparation of the TCR library used RNA extracted from PBMCs. Into tubes containing EDTA, approximately 8.5 milliliters of peripheral blood were drawn. This receptor was obtained from a female donor with Graves disease. The chain joins TRBV7-2 to TRBJ1-1; D perhaps matches TRBD1 (5 bases). The sequencing here drew on peripheral blood mononuclear cells (PBMCs), taken when the disease was refractory, from a patient treated with antithyroid drugs. CDR3 residues: CASSLSPGMSTEAFF. The CDR3 DNA is TGTGCCAGCAGCTTAAGTCCAGGGATGAGCACTGAAGCTTTCTTT.